Presented here are 26 T cell receptor beta chains from one specimen sequenced in a study of T cells after yellow fever vaccination (dated by TCRdb to about 2019). The library came from 5' RACE. Sequenced using an Illumina HiSeq 2500. TCRdb trimmed public reads at Q25 via fastp, called clones via MiXCR and kept in-frame beta chains. Rows matching on CDR3 protein sequence are summarized as one entry with the most common DNA and genes. In all, the sample holds tens of thousands of distinct CDR3 sequences, and 10% to 15% of those were seen once. Just under 25% of the sample is held by the ten biggest clonotypes. Taken with the paper, the label for treatment or condition translates to: live attenuated yellow fever vaccine strain. Specimen: CD8+ T cells not binding an NS4B(214-222) dextramer, sorted from PBMCs, collected 20 to 25 days after the first yellow fever vaccination. The sample's cell subset or site label, in plain terms: NS4B epitope dextramer-negative CD8 T cells. The source is a man aged 18 to 30 who received the YFV17D yellow fever vaccine.

This clonotype has ten or more counts. The V gene is TRBV12-3 or TRBV12-4, the J gene TRBJ2-1; tentatively, D is TRBD1 (6 bases). This CDR3 region has 16 residues. V dropped 5 bases and J dropped 0 bases, with 14 bases sitting between them. CDR3 sequence reads: CASSLGTPSSYNEQFF. The CDR3 DNA reads TGTGCCAGCAGTCTAGGGACACCAAGCTCCTACAATGAGCAGTTCTTC.

This chain links TRBV7-3 with TRBJ2-1; maybe TRBD2 (7 bases). The CDR3 extends over 15 amino acids. V shed 5 bases and J shed 9 bases, with 20 bases lying between them. CDR1 is SGHTA and CDR2 is FQGTGA in the germline V gene. This chain's CDR3 is CASSLVGGGRSEQFF. CDR3 nucleotides: TGTGCCAGCAGCCTAGTAGGGGGGGGCCGTAGTGAGCAGTTCTTC.

There are a few counts of this clonotype. This chain joins TRBV24-1 and TRBJ2-5; D is unresolved. Germline V lookup: CDR1 KGHDR, CDR2 SFDVKD. Trimming pared 1 base from V and 0 bases from J, leaving 2 bases between. The CDR3 contains 13 residues. CDR3 residues: CATSDFHQETQYF. The DNA of the CDR3 is TGTGCCACCAGTGATTTCCACCAAGAGACCCAGTACTTC.

Only a few counts were recorded for this clonotype. In this CDR3 the conserved last residue, phenylalanine or tryptophan, is missing, so a read error is likely. The V and J genes are TRBV4-3 and TRBJ2-7; 10 bases are a match to TRBD1. This CDR3 has 16 amino acids. The trim removed 4 bases at V and 3 bases at J, leaving 9 bases unmatched. CDR1 and CDR2 from the germline V gene are LGHNA and YSLEER. CDR3 sequence: CASSPGSGTGDYEQYL. The CDR3 region has the DNA TGCGCCAGCAGCCCAGGATCCGGGACAGGGGACTACGAGCAGTACCTC.

The CDR3 loop reads CASSRGPTTRYEQYF. CDR3 DNA sequence: TGTGCCTCTTCGCGAGGCCCAACGACCCGGTACGAGCAGTACTTC. The chain recombines TRBV11-2 with TRBJ2-7; D uncertain. With 11 bases removed from V and 4 bases from J, the gap between germline ends came to 24 bases. This CDR3 has 15 amino acids. Per germline, CDR1 SGHAT and CDR2 FQNNGV.

This clonotype was recorded a few times. V is TRBV5-1 and J is TRBJ2-1; D uncertain. V was shortened by 2 bases and J by 9 bases, with 9 bases between the two germline ends. The CDR3 totals 12 residues. Per the germline V gene, CDR1 is SGHRS and CDR2 is YFSETQ. For the CDR3, the DNA is TGCGCCAGCAGCTTTAGGGCCGGTGAGCAGTTCTTC. Translated, it gives CASSFRAGEQFF.

The chain recombines TRBV3-1 with TRBJ2-5, with D unclear. The CDR3 runs to 13 residues. Trimming pared 0 bases from V and 1 base from J, leaving 3 bases between. In germline, CDR1 is LGHDT, CDR2 YNNKEL (reference sequence). Written as DNA, the CDR3 is TGTGCCAGCAGCCAAGATCTCCAAGAGACCCAGTACTTC. Translation: CASSQDLQETQYF.

The genes are TRBV27 and TRBJ2-2; D is tentatively TRBD1 or TRBD2 (6 bases each). Germline CDR1 and CDR2: MNHEY and SMNVEV (reference sequence). The CDR3 has 15 residues. Trimming took 6 bases from V and 7 from J, leaving 18 bases between them. CDR3 DNA: TGTGCCAGCAGAAACCGGCCCGGGGGCAACGGGGAGCTGTTTTTT. Translation: CASRNRPGGNGELFF.

The V call is TRBV5-5, the J call TRBJ1-5; D is undetermined. Germline lookup yields CDR1 SGHKS and CDR2 YYEKEE (reference sequence). The CDR3 loop spans 15 amino acids. Trimming pared 0 bases from V and 4 bases from J, leaving 11 bases between. The CDR3 loop reads CASSLAPGGNQPQHF. In DNA form, the CDR3 reads TGTGCCAGCAGCTTGGCCCCGGGAGGGAATCAGCCCCAGCATTTT.

This clonotype has only a few counts. V gene TRBV12-3 or TRBV12-4 combines with J gene TRBJ1-1; the D gene is possibly TRBD1 (6 bases). CDR3 length: 12 amino acids. CDR3 nucleotide sequence: TGTGCAGCGGCAGGGGCTAACACTGAAGCTTTCTTT. Encoded protein: CAAAGANTEAFF.

In its sample, this clonotype was seen a few times. Written as DNA, the CDR3 is TGCAGCGTTGGCTCCCGGGACAAAACTTACAATGAGCAGTTCTTC. As protein: CSVGSRDKTYNEQFF. The J gene is TRBJ2-1, the V gene TRBV29-1, with D tentatively TRBD1 (6 bases). From germline, CDR1 is SQVTM and CDR2 ANQGSEA. V shed 4 bases and J shed 4 bases, with 17 bases lying between them. The CDR3 has 15 amino acids.

CDR3 sequence: CASSPRSGGTMYEQYV. As DNA, the CDR3 is TGTGCCAGCAGCCCCAGGTCTGGAGGGACCATGTACGAGCAGTACGTC. This sequence joins TRBV7-9 and TRBJ2-7, with D tentatively TRBD2 (6 bases). The CDR3 has 16 residues. V was pared by 5 bases and J by 4 bases, with 21 bases between. Germline CDR1 SEHNR, CDR2 FQNEAQ (reference sequence).

This clonotype showed up just a few times. The rearrangement uses TRBV12-3 or TRBV12-4 and TRBJ2-1; tentatively, D is TRBD2 (6 bases). This CDR3 has 14 amino acids. Trimming pared 3 bases from V and 1 base from J, leaving 7 bases between. CDR3 amino acids: CASSLGGSYNEQFF. The CDR3 DNA reads TGTGCCAGCAGTTTGGGAGGTTCCTACAATGAGCAGTTCTTC.

This clonotype was counted many times. The chain carries TRBV7-9 and TRBJ2-1, with 8 bases fitting TRBD1. Looked up from germline, CDR1 is SEHNR and CDR2 is FQNEAQ (reference sequence). Trimming at V came to 5 bases and at J to 0 bases, leaving 3 bases not matched to a gene. The CDR3 spans 15 residues. The CDR3 DNA is TGTGCCAGCAGCCCAGGGGGCAGCTCCTACAATGAGCAGTTCTTC. Translated, it gives CASSPGGSSYNEQFF.

This clonotype was observed a handful of times. An end of the junction does not agree with germline; a read error may underlie this. This chain uses TRBV7-7 with TRBJ2-5, with D maybe TRBD1 (6 bases). The CDR3 consists of 15 residues. The V gene's germline CDR1 is SSHAT and CDR2 FNYEAQ (reference sequence). The DNA of the CDR3 is TGTGCTAGCAGCCCTAACCCAGGGGTTTCCAAGACCCAGTACTTC. Protein: CASSPNPGVSKTQYF.

This clonotype was seen only a few times. CDR3 DNA sequence: TGCGCCAGCAGCTTGGCCGGACGCGGGGAGCTGTTTTTT. Residues: CASSLAGRGELFF. V is TRBV5-1 and J is TRBJ2-2; D is undetermined. The V gene's germline CDR1 is SGHRS and CDR2 YFSETQ. This CDR3 is built from 13 residues. The V and J ends lost 0 bases and 7 bases respectively, with 7 bases between them.

The chain links TRBV6-4 to TRBJ2-7; 7 nucleotides agree with TRBD2. The CDR3 spans 13 residues. J gave up 5 bases and V 2 bases, and 3 bases lay outside the gene matches. Germline values: CDR1 MRHNA, CDR2 SNTAGT. CDR3 coding DNA: TGTGCCAGCAGTGACCCCCGGGGGGACGAGCAGTACGTC. This codes for CASSDPRGDEQYV.

This clonotype was counted ten times or more. The J gene is TRBJ1-2, the V gene TRBV13; D is unclear. The CDR3 has 17 residues. Trimming cost V 4 bases and J 3 bases, with 21 bases left between them. Germline CDR1 and CDR2: PRHDT and FYEKMQ (reference sequence). The CDR3 bases are TGTGCCAGCAGCTGGAGGTATTCGTCAGACCGACACTATGGCTACACCTTC. This translates into CASSWRYSSDRHYGYTF.

This clonotype was seen a few times. The chain is built from TRBV12-3 or TRBV12-4 and TRBJ2-3; D ambiguous. This CDR3 comprises 13 residues. The V gene lost 7 bases and the J gene lost 3 bases, with 11 bases spanning the gap. CDR3 sequence reads: CASKVGTTDTQYF. CDR3 coding DNA: TGTGCCAGCAAGGTGGGCACGACAGATACGCAGTATTTT.

J is TRBJ2-1 and V is TRBV6-4; D is perhaps TRBD2 (6 bases). This CDR3 region has 15 residues. Germline V lookup: CDR1 MRHNA, CDR2 SNTAGT. V was shortened by 6 bases and J by 0 bases, with 12 bases between the two germline ends. The CDR3 protein is CASSPDYSSYNEQFF. The CDR3 DNA is TGTGCCAGCAGCCCGGACTACAGCTCCTACAATGAGCAGTTCTTC.

This clonotype has only a few counts. The V gene is TRBV28, the J gene TRBJ2-2; D unclear. The CDR3 runs to 15 residues. Germline CDR1 and CDR2: MDHEN and SYDVKM. The ends were cut back, 4 bases at V and 1 base at J, with 10 bases in the middle. In DNA, the CDR3 is TGTGCCAGCAGTTCCCTCAGCAGGAACACCGGGGAGCTGTTTTTT. Amino acid sequence: CASSSLSRNTGELFF.

This clonotype appeared a few times. The V call is TRBV7-9, the J call TRBJ1-2; no clear D. The CDR3 has 14 amino acids. The V end was cut by 1 base, the J end by 5 bases, with 11 bases between. Per the germline V gene, CDR1 is SEHNR and CDR2 is FQNEAQ (reference sequence). CDR3 sequence reads: CASSLVPSLYGYTF. CDR3 DNA sequence: TGTGCCAGCAGCTTAGTCCCTTCCCTTTATGGCTACACCTTC.

This clonotype was seen only a few times. The CDR3 region has the DNA TGCGCCAGCAGCCAAGCAGCGGGGTTTAACACCGGGGAGCTGTTTTTT. Amino acids: CASSQAAGFNTGELFF. V usage is TRBV4-1 and J usage is TRBJ2-2; TRBD2 matches at 7 bases. The germline gives CDR1 MGHRA, CDR2 YSYEKL. The CDR3 covers 16 residues. The V segment lost 1 base and the J segment 2 bases; nucleotides outside the gene matches: 4.

This clonotype was detected only a few times. The V call is TRBV21-1, the J call TRBJ2-7; the table names TRBD2, a call not compared with the DNA. TRBV21-1 is a known pseudogene. CDR3 length equals 16 residues. Here the CDR3 reads CASTQRGTSGPYEQYF. CDR3 bases: TGTGCCAGCACCCAAAGGGGGACTAGCGGTCCCTACGAGCAGTACTTC.

This clonotype was detected only a few times. The gene calls are TRBV5-1 and TRBJ2-1; no clear D gene. V shed 0 bases and J shed 2 bases, with 9 bases lying between them. This CDR3 contains 15 residues. Looked up from germline, CDR1 is SGHRS and CDR2 is YFSETQ. The CDR3 here is CASSLGTSTYNEQFF. The CDR3 bases are TGCGCCAGCAGCTTGGGAACGTCGACCTACAATGAGCAGTTCTTC.

This chain connects TRBV3-1 to TRBJ2-6; D ambiguous. Germline lookup yields CDR1 LGHDT and CDR2 YNNKEL (reference sequence). The length of the CDR3 is 17 residues. V lost 0 bases and J lost 3, with 12 bases in between. CDR3 DNA sequence: TGTGCCAGCAGCCAAGAGAGGTCGGGTGGTGGGGCCAACGTCCTGACTTTC. Translation: CASSQERSGGGANVLTF.